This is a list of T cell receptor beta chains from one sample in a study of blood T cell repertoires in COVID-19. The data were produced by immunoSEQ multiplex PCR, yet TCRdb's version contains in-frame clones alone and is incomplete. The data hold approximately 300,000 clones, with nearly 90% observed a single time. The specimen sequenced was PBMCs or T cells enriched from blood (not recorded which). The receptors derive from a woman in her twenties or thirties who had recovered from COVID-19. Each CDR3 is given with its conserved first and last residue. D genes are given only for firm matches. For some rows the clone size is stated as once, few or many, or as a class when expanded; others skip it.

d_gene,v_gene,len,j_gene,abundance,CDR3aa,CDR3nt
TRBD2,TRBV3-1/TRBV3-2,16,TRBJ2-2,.,CASSLQGLAGTGELFF,TGTGCCAGCAGCCTACAGGGACTAGCGGGGACCGGGGAGCTGTTTTTT
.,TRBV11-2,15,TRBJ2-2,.,CASSFTLATTGELFF,TGTGCCAGCAGCTTTACGTTAGCGACCACCGGGGAGCTGTTTTTT
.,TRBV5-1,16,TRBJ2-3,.,CASSLGRGGGTDTQYF,TGCGCCAGCAGCTTGGGTCGCGGGGGCGGTACAGATACGCAGTATTTT
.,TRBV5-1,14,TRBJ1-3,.,CASSPGDAGNTIYF,TGCGCCAGCAGCCCAGGGGATGCTGGAAACACCATATATTTT
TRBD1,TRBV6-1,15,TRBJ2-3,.,CASSPGTAPTDTQYF,TGTGCCAGCAGTCCCGGGACAGCTCCCACAGATACGCAGTATTTT
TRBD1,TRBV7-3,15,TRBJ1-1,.,CASSLTGGQGTVEAF,TGTGCCAGCAGCTTAACGGGGGGACAGGGGACGGTTGAGGCCTTT
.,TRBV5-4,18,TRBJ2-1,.,CASSLELGAPSSYNEQFF,TGTGCCAGCAGCTTGGAGTTGGGGGCCCCGAGCTCCTACAATGAGCAGTTCTTC
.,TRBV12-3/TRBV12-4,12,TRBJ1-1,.,CASGLLNTEAFF,TGTGCCAGCGGACTCCTGAACACTGAAGCTTTCTTT
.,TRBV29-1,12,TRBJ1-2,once,CSATNRVDGYTF,TGCAGCGCTACCAACAGGGTGGATGGCTACACCTTC
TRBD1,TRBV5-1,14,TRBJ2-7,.,CASSLATGDYEQYF,TGCGCCAGCAGCCTAGCGACAGGGGACTACGAGCAGTACTTC
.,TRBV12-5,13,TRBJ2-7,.,CASGLVGGDEQYF,TGTGCTAGTGGTTTGGTAGGGGGGGACGAGCAGTACTTC
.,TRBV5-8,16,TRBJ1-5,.,CASSLGRVMSNQPQHF,TGTGCCAGCAGCTTGGGGAGGGTGATGAGCAATCAGCCCCAGCATTTT
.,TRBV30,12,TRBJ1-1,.,CAWRRQNTEAFF,TGTGCCTGGAGGAGGCAAAACACTGAAGCTTTCTTT
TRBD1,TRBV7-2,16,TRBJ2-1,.,CASSLGLGTGEDEQFF,TGTGCCAGCAGCTTAGGTCTGGGGACAGGGGAGGATGAGCAGTTCTTC
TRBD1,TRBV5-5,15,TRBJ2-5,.,CASSLGDSPGETQYF,TGTGCCAGCAGCCTCGGGGACAGTCCGGGAGAGACCCAGTACTTC
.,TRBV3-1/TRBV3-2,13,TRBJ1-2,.,CASSARQPYGYTF,TGTGCCAGCAGCGCCCGACAGCCCTATGGCTACACCTTC
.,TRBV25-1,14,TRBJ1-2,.,CASSEFGGLYGYTF,TGTGCCAGCAGTGAATTCGGCGGGCTCTATGGCTACACCTTC
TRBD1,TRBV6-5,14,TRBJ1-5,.,CASSSDRGSQPQHF,TGTGCCAGCAGTTCAGACAGGGGATCTCAGCCCCAGCATTTT
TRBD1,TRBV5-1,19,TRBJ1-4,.,CASSWSGQGRWATNEKLFF,TGCGCCAGCAGCTGGTCGGGACAGGGAAGGTGGGCAACTAATGAAAAACTGTTTTTT
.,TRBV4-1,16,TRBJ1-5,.,CASSLRTEYSNQPQHF,TGCGCCAGCAGCCTCCGGACAGAATATAGCAATCAGCCCCAGCATTTT
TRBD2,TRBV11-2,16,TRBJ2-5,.,CASSLEMAGVGETQYF,TGTGCCAGCAGCTTAGAAATGGCGGGGGTAGGAGAGACCCAGTACTTC
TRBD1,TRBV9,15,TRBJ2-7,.,CASSIGQGPPYEQYF,TGTGCCAGCAGTATAGGACAGGGGCCCCCCTACGAGCAGTACTTC
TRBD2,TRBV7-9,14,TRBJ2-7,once,CASSFRGLAYEQYF,TGTGCCAGCAGCTTTCGGGGACTAGCCTACGAGCAGTACTTC
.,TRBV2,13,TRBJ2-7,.,CASSDEGVNEQYF,TGTGCCAGCAGTGATGAGGGCGTTAACGAGCAGTACTTC
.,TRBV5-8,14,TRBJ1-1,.,CASSRQTNPFEAFF,TGTGCCAGCAGTAGGCAGACAAATCCCTTTGAAGCTTTCTTT
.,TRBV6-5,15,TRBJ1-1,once,CASSYRTTMNTEAFF,TGTGCCAGCAGTTACCGGACAACTATGAACACTGAAGCTTTCTTT
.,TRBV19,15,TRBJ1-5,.,CASTHRAGGNQPQHF,TGTGCCAGTACCCATCGGGCCGGAGGAAATCAGCCCCAGCATTTT
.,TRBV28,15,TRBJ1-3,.,CASSFVRSSGNTIYF,TGTGCCAGCAGTTTTGTAAGGAGCTCTGGAAACACCATATATTTT
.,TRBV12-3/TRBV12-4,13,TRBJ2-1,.,CASSEADGNEQFF,TGTGCCAGCAGTGAGGCGGATGGCAATGAGCAGTTCTTC
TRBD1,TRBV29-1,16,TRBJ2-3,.,CSVGQGAGLGTDTQYF,TGCAGCGTGGGCCAGGGGGCCGGTTTAGGCACAGATACGCAGTATTTT
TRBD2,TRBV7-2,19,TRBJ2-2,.,CASSLERAGSGGDTGELFF,TGTGCCAGCAGCTTAGAAAGGGCCGGGAGCGGGGGAGACACCGGGGAGCTGTTTTTT
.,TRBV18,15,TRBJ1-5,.,CASSPNGVNNQPQHF,TGTGCCAGCTCACCCAACGGGGTTAACAATCAGCCCCAGCATTTT
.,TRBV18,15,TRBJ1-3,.,CASSPPDRGGNTIYF,TGTGCCAGCTCACCACCCGACCGCGGTGGAAACACCATATATTTT
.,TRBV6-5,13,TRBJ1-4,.,CASTAEYNEKLFF,TGTGCCAGCACCGCGGAATATAATGAAAAACTGTTTTTT
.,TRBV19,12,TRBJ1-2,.,CASSMEQRSYTF,TGTGCCAGTAGTATGGAGCAGAGGAGCTACACCTTC
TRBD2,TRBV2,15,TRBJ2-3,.,CASNLAGGDSDTQYF,TGTGCCAGCAACTTAGCGGGGGGGGATTCAGATACGCAGTATTTT
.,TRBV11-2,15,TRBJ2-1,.,CASSPGQSHYNEQFF,TGTGCCAGCAGCCCCGGACAGTCACATTACAATGAGCAGTTCTTC
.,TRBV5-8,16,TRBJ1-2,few,CASSPGLRGAHYGYTF,TGTGCCAGCAGCCCAGGACTCCGAGGTGCACACTATGGCTACACCTTC
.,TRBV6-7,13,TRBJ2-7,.,CASSYSLAAGSYF,TGTGCCAGCAGTTACTCGCTCGCGGCAGGGTCGTACTTC
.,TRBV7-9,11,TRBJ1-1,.,CASSLDSEAFF,TGTGCCAGCAGCCTCGACAGTGAAGCTTTCTTT
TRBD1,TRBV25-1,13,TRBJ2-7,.,CASTRTGTSEQYF,TGTGCCAGCACCAGGACAGGGACCTCCGAGCAGTACTTC
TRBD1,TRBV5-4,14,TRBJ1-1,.,CASTRTGENTEAFF,TGTGCCAGCACACGGACAGGGGAGAACACTGAAGCTTTCTTT
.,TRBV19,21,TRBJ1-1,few,CASSAGDRKYRVGGRNTEAFF,TGTGCCAGTAGTGCAGGTGACCGCAAATACAGGGTGGGAGGGCGGAACACTGAAGCTTTCTTT
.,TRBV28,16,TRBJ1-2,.,CASSSPGVGTDYGYTF,TGTGCCAGCAGTTCCCCGGGGGTAGGGACGGACTATGGCTACACCTTC
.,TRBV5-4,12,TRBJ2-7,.,CASSLRGYEQYF,TGTGCCAGCAGCTTGAGGGGCTACGAGCAGTACTTC
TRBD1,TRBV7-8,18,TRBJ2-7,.,CASSLGPAPGTGGYEQYF,TGTGCCAGCAGCTTAGGCCCGGCCCCCGGGACAGGGGGTTACGAGCAGTACTTC
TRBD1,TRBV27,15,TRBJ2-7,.,CASVVRDRGVYEQYF,TGTGCCAGCGTCGTCCGGGACAGGGGTGTATACGAGCAGTACTTC
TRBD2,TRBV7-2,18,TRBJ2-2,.,CASSLEVSGGPNTGELFF,TGTGCCAGCAGCTTAGAGGTTAGCGGGGGACCGAACACCGGGGAGCTGTTTTTT
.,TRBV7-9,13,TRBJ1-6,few,CASSLEGNSPLHF,TGTGCCAGCAGCTTAGAGGGGAATTCACCCCTCCACTTT
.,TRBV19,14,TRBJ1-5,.,CASTGVVWSQPQHF,TGTGCCAGTACGGGTGTAGTTTGGTCACAGCCCCAGCATTTT
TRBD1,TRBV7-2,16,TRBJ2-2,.,CASSPRTGLNTGELFF,TGTGCCAGCAGCCCTCGGACAGGGTTGAACACCGGGGAGCTGTTTTTT
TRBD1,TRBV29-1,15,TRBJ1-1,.,CSVEGTGVANTEAFF,TGCAGCGTTGAGGGGACAGGGGTGGCGAACACTGAAGCTTTCTTT
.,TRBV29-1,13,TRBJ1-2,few,CSVDPGRGGGYTF,TGCAGCGTCGACCCCGGGAGGGGCGGAGGCTACACCTTC